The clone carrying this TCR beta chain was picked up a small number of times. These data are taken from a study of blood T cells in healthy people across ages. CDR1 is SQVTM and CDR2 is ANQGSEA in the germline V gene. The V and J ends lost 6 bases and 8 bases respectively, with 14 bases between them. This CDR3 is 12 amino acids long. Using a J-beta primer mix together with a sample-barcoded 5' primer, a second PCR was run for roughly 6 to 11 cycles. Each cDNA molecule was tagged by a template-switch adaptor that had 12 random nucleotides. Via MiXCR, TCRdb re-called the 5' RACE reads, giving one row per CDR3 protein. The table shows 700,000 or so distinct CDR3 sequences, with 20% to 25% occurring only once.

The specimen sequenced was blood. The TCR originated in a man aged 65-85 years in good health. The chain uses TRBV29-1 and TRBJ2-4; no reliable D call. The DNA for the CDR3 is TGCAGCGTGTGGCCGGTGTCAGACATTCAGTACTTC. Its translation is CSVWPVSDIQYF.